The T cell receptor (beta chain) under discussion was sequenced for a study of blood T cell repertoires in COVID-19. This clone was detected only a few times. Measured with immunoSEQ multiplex PCR; TCRdb has only the in-frame clones, and not every one. The sample yields about 210,000 clones, around 87% seen once. The receptor's source is a man in his 60s with acute or convalescent COVID-19. Sequencing was carried out using peripheral blood.

As DNA, the CDR3 is TGTGCCAGTAGTTCCCTTGGACAGGCCTATGGCTACACCTTC. Its protein product is CASSSLGQAYGYTF. This chain joins TRBV19 and TRBJ1-2; 7 bases agree with TRBD1. Germline-derived CDR1 and CDR2 are LNHDA and SQIVND (reference sequence). V lost 5 bases to trimming and J lost 4 bases; unmatched junction nucleotides: 7. This CDR3 has 14 amino acids. The variable domain in full, with the rest retrieved from reference TRBV19 and TRBJ1-2, is DGGITQSPKYLFRKEGQNVTLSCEQNLNHDAMYWYRQDPGQGLRLIYYSQIVNDFQKGDIAEGYSVSREKKESFPLTVTSAQKNPTAFYLCASSSLGQAYGYTFGSGTRLTVV.